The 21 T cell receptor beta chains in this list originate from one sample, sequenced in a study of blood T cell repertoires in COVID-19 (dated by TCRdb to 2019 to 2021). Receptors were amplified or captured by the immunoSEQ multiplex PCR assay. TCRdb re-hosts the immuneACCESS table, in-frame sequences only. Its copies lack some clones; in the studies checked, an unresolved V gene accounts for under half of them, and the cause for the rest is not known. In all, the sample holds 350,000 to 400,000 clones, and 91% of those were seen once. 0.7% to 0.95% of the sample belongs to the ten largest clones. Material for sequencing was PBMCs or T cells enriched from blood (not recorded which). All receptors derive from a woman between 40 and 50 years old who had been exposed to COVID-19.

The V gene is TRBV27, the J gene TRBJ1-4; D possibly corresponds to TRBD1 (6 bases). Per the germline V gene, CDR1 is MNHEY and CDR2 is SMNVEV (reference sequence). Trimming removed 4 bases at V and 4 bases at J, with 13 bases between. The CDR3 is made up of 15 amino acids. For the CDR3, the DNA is TGTGCCAGCAGTTATACCAGAGGGGGTAATGAAAAACTGTTTTTT. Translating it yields CASSYTRGGNEKLFF.

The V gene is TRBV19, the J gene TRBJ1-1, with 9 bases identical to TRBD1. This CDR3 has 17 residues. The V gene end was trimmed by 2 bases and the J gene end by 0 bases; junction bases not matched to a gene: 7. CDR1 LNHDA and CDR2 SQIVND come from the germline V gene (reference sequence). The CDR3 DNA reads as TGTGCCAGTAGTATAAGGGGACAGGGCGCAATGAACACTGAAGCTTTCTTT. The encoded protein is CASSIRGQGAMNTEAFF.

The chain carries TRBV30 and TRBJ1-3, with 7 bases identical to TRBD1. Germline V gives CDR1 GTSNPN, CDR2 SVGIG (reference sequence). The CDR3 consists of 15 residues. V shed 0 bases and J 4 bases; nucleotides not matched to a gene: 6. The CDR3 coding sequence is TGTGCCTGGAGTGTACGGCAGGGGGGCGGAAACACCATATATTTT. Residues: CAWSVRQGGGNTIYF.

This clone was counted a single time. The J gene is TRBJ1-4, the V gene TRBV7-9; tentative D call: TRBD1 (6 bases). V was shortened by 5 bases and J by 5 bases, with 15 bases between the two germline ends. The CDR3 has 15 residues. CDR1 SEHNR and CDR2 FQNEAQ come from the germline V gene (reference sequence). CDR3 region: CASSQFQGLNEKLFF. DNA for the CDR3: TGTGCCAGCAGCCAATTCCAGGGGTTGAATGAAAAACTGTTTTTT. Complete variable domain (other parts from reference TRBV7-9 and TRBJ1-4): DTGVSQNPRHKITKRGQNVTFRCDPISEHNRLYWYRQTLGQGPEFLTYFQNEAQLEKSRLLSDRFSAERPKGSFSTLEIQRTEQGDSAMYLCASSQFQGLNEKLFFGSGTQLSVL.

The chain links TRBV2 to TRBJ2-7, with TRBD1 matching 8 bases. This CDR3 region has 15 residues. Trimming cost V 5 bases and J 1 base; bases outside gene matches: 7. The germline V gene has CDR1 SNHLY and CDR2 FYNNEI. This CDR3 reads CASSSWTGLSYEQYF. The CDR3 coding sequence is TGTGCCAGCAGTAGTTGGACAGGGTTGTCCTACGAGCAGTACTTC.

Written as DNA, the CDR3 is TGTGCCAGCAGCTTGTGGGACAGGGAACGTGGCTACACCTTC. Amino acids: CASSLWDRERGYTF. The rearrangement uses TRBV5-4 and TRBJ1-2; TRBD1 agrees at 9 bases. CDR1 and CDR2 (germline): SGHNT, YYREEE (reference sequence). There are 14 residues in the CDR3. V lost 1 base to trimming and J lost 7 bases; unmatched junction nucleotides: 5.

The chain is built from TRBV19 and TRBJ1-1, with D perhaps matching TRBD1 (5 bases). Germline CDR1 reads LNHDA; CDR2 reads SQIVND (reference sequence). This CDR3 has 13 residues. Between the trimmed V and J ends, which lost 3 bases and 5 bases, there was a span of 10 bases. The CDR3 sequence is CASSMVRDTEAFF. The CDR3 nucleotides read TGTGCCAGTAGTATGGTCAGGGATACTGAAGCTTTCTTT. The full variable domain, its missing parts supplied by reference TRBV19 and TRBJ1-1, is DGGITQSPKYLFRKEGQNVTLSCEQNLNHDAMYWYRQDPGQGLRLIYYSQIVNDFQKGDIAEGYSVSREKKESFPLTVTSAQKNPTAFYLCASSMVRDTEAFFGQGTRLTVV.

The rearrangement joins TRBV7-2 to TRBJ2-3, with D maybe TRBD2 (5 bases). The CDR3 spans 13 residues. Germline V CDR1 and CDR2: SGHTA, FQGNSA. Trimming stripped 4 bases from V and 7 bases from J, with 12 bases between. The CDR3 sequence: CASSSKLDHTQYF. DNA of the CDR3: TGTGCCAGCAGCTCCAAACTAGATCATACGCAGTATTTT.

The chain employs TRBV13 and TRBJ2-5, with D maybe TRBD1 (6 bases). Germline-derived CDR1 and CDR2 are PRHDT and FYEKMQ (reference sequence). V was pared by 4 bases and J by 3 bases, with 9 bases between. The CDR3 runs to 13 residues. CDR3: CASSYEGEETQYF. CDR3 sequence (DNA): TGTGCCAGCAGCTATGAGGGGGAAGAGACCCAGTACTTC. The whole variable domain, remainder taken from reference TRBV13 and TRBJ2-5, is AAGVIQSPRHLIKEKRETATLKCYPIPRHDTVYWYQQGPGQDPQFLISFYEKMQSDKGSIPDRFSAQQFSDYHSELNMSSLELGDSALYFCASSYEGEETQYFGPGTRLLVL.

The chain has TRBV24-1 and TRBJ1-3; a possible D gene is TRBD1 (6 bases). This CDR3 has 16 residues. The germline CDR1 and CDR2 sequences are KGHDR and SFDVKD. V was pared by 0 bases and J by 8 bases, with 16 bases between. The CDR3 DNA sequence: TGTGCCACCAGTGATTTGAGGATGGGGGCCTGGGACACCATATATTTT. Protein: CATSDLRMGAWDTIYF.

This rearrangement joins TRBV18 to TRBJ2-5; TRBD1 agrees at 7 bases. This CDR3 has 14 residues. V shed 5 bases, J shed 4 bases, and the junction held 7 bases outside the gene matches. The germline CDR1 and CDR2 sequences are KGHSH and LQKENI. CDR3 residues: CASSKGTALETQYF. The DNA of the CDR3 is TGTGCCAGCTCAAAAGGGACAGCCTTAGAGACCCAGTACTTC.

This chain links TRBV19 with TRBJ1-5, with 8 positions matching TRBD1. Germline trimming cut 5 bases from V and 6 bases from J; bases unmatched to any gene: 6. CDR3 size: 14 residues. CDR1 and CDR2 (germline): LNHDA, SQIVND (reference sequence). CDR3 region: CASSPLTGAQPQHF. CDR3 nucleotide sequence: TGTGCCAGTAGTCCATTGACAGGGGCTCAGCCCCAGCATTTT.

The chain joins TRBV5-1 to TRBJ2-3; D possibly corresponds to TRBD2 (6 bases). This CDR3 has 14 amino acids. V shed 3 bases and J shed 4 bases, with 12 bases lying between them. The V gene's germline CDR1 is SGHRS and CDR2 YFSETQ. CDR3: CASSSGGAPDTQYF. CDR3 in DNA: TGCGCCAGCAGCTCGGGCGGGGCCCCAGATACGCAGTATTTT.

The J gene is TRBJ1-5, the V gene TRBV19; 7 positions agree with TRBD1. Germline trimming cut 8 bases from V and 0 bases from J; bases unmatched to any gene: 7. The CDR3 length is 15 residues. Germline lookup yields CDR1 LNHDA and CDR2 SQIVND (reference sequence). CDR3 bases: TGTGCCAGTCAAGGGGGCGCAGTTAGCAATCAGCCCCAGCATTTT. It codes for CASQGGAVSNQPQHF.

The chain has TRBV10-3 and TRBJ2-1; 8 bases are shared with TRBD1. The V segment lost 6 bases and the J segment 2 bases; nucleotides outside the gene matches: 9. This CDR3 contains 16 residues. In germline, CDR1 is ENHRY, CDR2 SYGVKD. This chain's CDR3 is CAISEGQGAAYNEQFF. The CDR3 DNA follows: TGTGCCATCAGCGAGGGGCAGGGGGCCGCCTACAATGAGCAGTTCTTC.

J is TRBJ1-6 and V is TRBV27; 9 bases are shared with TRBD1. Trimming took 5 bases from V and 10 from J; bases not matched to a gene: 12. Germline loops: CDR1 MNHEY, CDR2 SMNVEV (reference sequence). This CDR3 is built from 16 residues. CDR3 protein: CASSPKDRGIGSPLHF. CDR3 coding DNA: TGTGCCAGCAGTCCGAAGGACAGGGGTATCGGCTCACCCCTCCACTTT.

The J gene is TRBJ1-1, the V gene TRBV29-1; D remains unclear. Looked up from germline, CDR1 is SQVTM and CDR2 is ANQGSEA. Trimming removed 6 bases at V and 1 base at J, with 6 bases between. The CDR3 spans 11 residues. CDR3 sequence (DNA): TGCAGCGTAACAGAGAACACTGAAGCTTTCTTT. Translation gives CSVTENTEAFF.

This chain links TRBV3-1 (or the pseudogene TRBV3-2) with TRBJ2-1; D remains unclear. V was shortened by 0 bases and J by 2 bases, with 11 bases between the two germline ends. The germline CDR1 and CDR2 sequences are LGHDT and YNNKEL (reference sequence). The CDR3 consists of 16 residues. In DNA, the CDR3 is TGTGCCAGCAGCCAAGATACAGCCCGAACCTACAATGAGCAGTTCTTC. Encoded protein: CASSQDTARTYNEQFF.

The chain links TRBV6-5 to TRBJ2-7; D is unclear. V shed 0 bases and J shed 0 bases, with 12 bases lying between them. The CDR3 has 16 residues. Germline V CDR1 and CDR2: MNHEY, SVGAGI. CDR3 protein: CASSYSSRLSSYEQYF. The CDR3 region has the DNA TGTGCCAGCAGTTACTCGAGTCGGTTAAGCTCCTACGAGCAGTACTTC.

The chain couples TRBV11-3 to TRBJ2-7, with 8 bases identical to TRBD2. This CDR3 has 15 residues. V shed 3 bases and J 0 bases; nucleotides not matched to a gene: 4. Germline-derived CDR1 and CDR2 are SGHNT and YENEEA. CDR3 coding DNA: TGTGCCAGCAGCTTCGGGGGGGCAGTCTCCTACGAGCAGTACTTC. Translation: CASSFGGAVSYEQYF.

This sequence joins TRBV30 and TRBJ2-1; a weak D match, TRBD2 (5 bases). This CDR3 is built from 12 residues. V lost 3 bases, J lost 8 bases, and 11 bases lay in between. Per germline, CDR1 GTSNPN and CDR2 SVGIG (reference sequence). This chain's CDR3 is CAWRTGFDEQFF. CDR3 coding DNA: TGTGCCTGGAGGACGGGATTCGATGAGCAGTTCTTC.